A selection of T cell receptor beta chains follows, all from one sample in a study of T cell responses to AZD1222 COVID-19 vaccine. TCRdb's copy holds only in-frame clones and misses some; the assay was immunoSEQ multiplex PCR. The data show around 150,000 clones, roughly 89% seen once. Sample: peripheral blood, taken on day 0 of AZD1222 vaccination. These receptors were collected from an adult in good health. CDR3s include the opening cysteine and the closing phenylalanine or tryptophan. The order of the fields is CDR3 protein, V gene.

CDR3aa: CASSIYPDGSTEAFF
v_gene: TRBV27

CDR3aa: CASTQTGGLYNEQFF
v_gene: TRBV21-1

CDR3aa: CASSLTLTGGPRAYEQYF
v_gene: TRBV28

CDR3aa: CASSPFSGRSYNEQFF
v_gene: TRBV18

CDR3aa: CASSLSQTGGEKLFF
v_gene: TRBV7-9

CDR3aa: CASSLKGDRGLGNTEAFF
v_gene: TRBV5-1

CDR3aa: CASSLDEGLVSAGNTIYF
v_gene: TRBV7-2

CDR3aa: CASSIPPGQGRNEKLFF
v_gene: TRBV19

CDR3aa: CASSDPGGPNTGELFF
v_gene: TRBV19

CDR3aa: CASSLPPRANYGYTF
v_gene: TRBV7-2

CDR3aa: CASSPPGTGGVRDTQYF
v_gene: TRBV4-1

CDR3aa: CATSKTGQGPTNDLTF
v_gene: TRBV15

CDR3aa: CASSVGGGAYEQYF
v_gene: TRBV2

CDR3aa: CASSVVAGGTGELFF
v_gene: TRBV9

CDR3aa: CASSHKGARAFF
v_gene: TRBV3-1/TRBV3-2

CDR3aa: CASRPDYRRNQPQHF
v_gene: TRBV27

CDR3aa: CASWTLNQPQHF
v_gene: TRBV28

CDR3aa: CASSLARTDTQYF
v_gene: TRBV7-2

CDR3aa: CASSLDPNRNNEQFF
v_gene: TRBV11-2

CDR3aa: CASSLRWGNTIYF
v_gene: TRBV12-3/TRBV12-4

CDR3aa: CASSMTVAGGTEAFF
v_gene: TRBV27

CDR3aa: CASSQDQGQPAEQYF
v_gene: TRBV4-2

CDR3aa: CAISAQGVNTEAFF
v_gene: TRBV10-3

CDR3aa: CASRVGPNTGELFF
v_gene: TRBV4-3

CDR3aa: CATSDLSSGSLNEQFF
v_gene: TRBV24-1

CDR3aa: CASGDRGNTIYF
v_gene: TRBV9

CDR3aa: CASSGRQGAFHQPQHF
v_gene: TRBV7-3

CDR3aa: CASRPGQDNYGYTF
v_gene: TRBV5-4

CDR3aa: CASSLELGASYNEQFF
v_gene: TRBV5-4

CDR3aa: CSAAGSLTPYGYTF
v_gene: TRBV29-1

CDR3aa: CASSQNPGGYEQYF
v_gene: TRBV3-1/TRBV3-2

CDR3aa: CASSTGTGASNEKLFF
v_gene: TRBV7-9

CDR3aa: CSVEVDNEQFF
v_gene: TRBV29-1